This T cell receptor beta chain derives from a study of T cells in localized non-small cell lung cancer. Study-wide results and limits: A higher density of T cells in blood coincided with extended overall survival. Appearing in adjacent lung were a median about 59 of the top 100 tumor clones.

Germline CDR1 is SGHDN and CDR2 is FVKESK. The CDR3 has 12 residues. V dropped 1 base and J dropped 8 bases, with 6 bases sitting between them. As to this clone: Its antigen is undetermined.

The method was immunoSEQ multiplex PCR; TCRdb's version includes in-frame clones alone and lacks a portion of them. The profile shows approximately 46,000 clones, around 81% of them singletons. The chain combines TRBV14 with TRBJ2-1; no clear D gene. This TCR was recovered from a man aged 40 to 70 with stage III lung adenocarcinoma. The specimen was peripheral blood mononuclear cells, collected before any cancer treatment. CDR3 amino acids: CASSQGGYEQFF. CDR3 sequence (DNA): TGTGCCAGCAGCCAAGGCGGCTATGAGCAGTTCTTC.